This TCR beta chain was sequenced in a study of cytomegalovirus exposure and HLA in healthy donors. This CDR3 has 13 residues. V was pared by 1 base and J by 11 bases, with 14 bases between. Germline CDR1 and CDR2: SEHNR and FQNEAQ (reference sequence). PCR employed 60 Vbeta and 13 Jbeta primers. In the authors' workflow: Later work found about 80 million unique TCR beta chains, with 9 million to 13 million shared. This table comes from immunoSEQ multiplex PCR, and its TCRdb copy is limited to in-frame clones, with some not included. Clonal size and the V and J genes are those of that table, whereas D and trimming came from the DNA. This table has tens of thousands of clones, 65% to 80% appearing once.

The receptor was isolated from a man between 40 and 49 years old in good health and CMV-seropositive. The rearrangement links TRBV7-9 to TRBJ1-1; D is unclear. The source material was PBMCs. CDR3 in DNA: TGTGCCAGCAGCTTAGGTACTAGGGAGCGCGCTTTCTTT. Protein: CASSLGTRERAFF. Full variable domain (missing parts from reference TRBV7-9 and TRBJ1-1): DTGVSQNPRHKITKRGQNVTFRCDPISEHNRLYWYRQTLGQGPEFLTYFQNEAQLEKSRLLSDRFSAERPKGSFSTLEIQRTEQGDSAMYLCASSLGTRERAFFGQGTRLTVV.